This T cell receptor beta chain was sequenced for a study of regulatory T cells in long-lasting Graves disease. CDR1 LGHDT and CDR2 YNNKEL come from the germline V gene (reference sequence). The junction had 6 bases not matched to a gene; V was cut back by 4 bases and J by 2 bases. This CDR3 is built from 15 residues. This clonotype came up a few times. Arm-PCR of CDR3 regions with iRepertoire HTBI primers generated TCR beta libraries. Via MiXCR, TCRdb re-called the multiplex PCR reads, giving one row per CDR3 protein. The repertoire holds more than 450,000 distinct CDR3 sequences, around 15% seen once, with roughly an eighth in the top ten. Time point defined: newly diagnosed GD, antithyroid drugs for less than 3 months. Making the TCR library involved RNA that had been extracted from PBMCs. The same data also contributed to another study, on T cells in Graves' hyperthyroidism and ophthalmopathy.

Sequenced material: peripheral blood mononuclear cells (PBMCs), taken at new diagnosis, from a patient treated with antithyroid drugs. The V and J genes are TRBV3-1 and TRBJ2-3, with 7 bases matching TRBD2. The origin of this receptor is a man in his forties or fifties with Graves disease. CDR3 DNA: TGTGCCAGCAGCCCCACAGCGGGAAACACAGATACGCAGTATTTT. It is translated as CASSPTAGNTDTQYF.